A single sample is the source of the 15 T cell receptor beta chains below, sequenced in a study of control samples from healthy donors and cancer patients. Sequencing was performed with immunoSEQ multiplex PCR; in TCRdb, only in-frame clones are kept and a portion is missing. This repertoire shows around 230,000 clones, 90% to 95% found once; its top ten account for around 1.5%. Sequenced material: blood. These receptors came from a man between 50 and 59 years old in good health.

This chain joins TRBV11-1 and TRBJ2-1; tentatively, D is TRBD1 or TRBD2 (5 bases each). From germline, CDR1 is SGHAT and CDR2 FQDESV (reference sequence). With 6 bases removed from V and 7 bases from J, the gap between germline ends came to 10 bases. There are 12 residues in the CDR3. The CDR3 region has the DNA TGTGCCAGCAGGCATGGGGGTAATGAGCAGTTCTTC. It is translated as CASRHGGNEQFF. The variable domain in full, with the rest retrieved from reference TRBV11-1 and TRBJ2-1, is EAEVAQSPRYKITEKSQAVAFWCDPISGHATLYWYRQILGQGPELLVQFQDESVVDDSQLPKDRFSAERLKGVDSTLKIQPAELGDSAMYLCASRHGGNEQFFGPGTRLTVL.

The genes are TRBV28 and TRBJ1-1, with TRBD1 matching 9 bases. Germline values: CDR1 MDHEN, CDR2 SYDVKM. The V gene end was trimmed by 11 bases and the J gene end by 0 bases; junction bases not matched to a gene: 4. The CDR3 spans 13 residues. The chain's CDR3 is CAGQGPLNTEAFF. CDR3 nucleotide sequence: TGTGCCGGACAGGGGCCTTTGAACACTGAAGCTTTCTTT.

V usage is TRBV15 and J usage is TRBJ1-2, with a tentative D call TRBD1 (5 bases). Per germline, CDR1 LNHNV and CDR2 YYDKDF (reference sequence). The CDR3 is 12 residues long. V was clipped by 3 bases and J by 4 bases, with 6 bases between them. The CDR3 region is CATSRQGYGYTF. CDR3 DNA sequence: TGTGCCACCAGCAGGCAGGGCTATGGCTACACCTTC.

The chain employs TRBV29-1 and TRBJ1-2; D is perhaps TRBD1 (6 bases). This CDR3 spans 12 amino acids. Trimming cost V 4 bases and J 5 bases, with 11 bases left between them. Germline V gene data show CDR1 as SQVTM and CDR2 as ANQGSEA. Here the CDR3 DNA reads TGCAGCGTTGTACAGGGAAAGTATGGCTACACCTTC. This gives the protein CSVVQGKYGYTF.

V and J are TRBV10-2 and TRBJ1-2; no reliable D call. The CDR3 runs to 12 residues. Trimming removed 2 bases at V and 8 bases at J, with 9 bases between. Germline V gives CDR1 WSHSY, CDR2 SAAADI. CDR3 in amino acids: CASSEDLDGYTF. The CDR3 bases are TGCGCCAGCAGTGAGGACTTGGACGGCTACACCTTC.

J is TRBJ1-1 and V is TRBV29-1, with D tentatively TRBD1 (5 bases). Germline V gives CDR1 SQVTM, CDR2 ANQGSEA. Trimming pared 6 bases from V and 1 base from J, leaving 9 bases between. The CDR3 has 12 amino acids. CDR3 sequence: CSVGRENTEAFF. DNA of the CDR3: TGCAGCGTGGGGCGGGAGAACACTGAAGCTTTCTTT.

The rearrangement links TRBV20-1 to TRBJ1-5; D is unclear. V lost 3 bases to trimming and J lost 5 bases, with 2 bases between them. Germline lookup yields CDR1 DFQATT and CDR2 SNEGSKA (reference sequence). The CDR3 extends over 10 amino acids. The CDR3 bases are TGCAGTGCTAGTGATCAGCCCCAGCATTTT. This sequence encodes CSASDQPQHF.

This rearrangement joins TRBV6-2 or TRBV6-3 to TRBJ1-5; D call uncertain. The length of the CDR3 is 14 residues. V dropped 6 bases and J dropped 7 bases, with 16 bases sitting between them. Per germline, CDR1 MNHEY and CDR2 SVGEGT. CDR3 DNA sequence: TGTGCCAGCAGCCTGCGAGTCTCGGGACAGCCCCAGCATTTT. As protein: CASSLRVSGQPQHF.

In its sample, this clone was seen a few times. The rearrangement joins TRBV15 to TRBJ1-1, with D unclear. V was trimmed by 5 bases and J by 3 bases, leaving 10 bases between them. Germline loops: CDR1 LNHNV, CDR2 YYDKDF (reference sequence). The CDR3 runs 13 residues. The CDR3 loop is CATSQNTYTEAFF. Written as DNA, the CDR3 is TGTGCCACCAGCCAGAATACCTACACTGAAGCTTTCTTT.

The gene calls are TRBV24-1 and TRBJ2-7; the D gene is possibly TRBD1 (6 bases). Between the trimmed V and J ends, which lost 4 bases and 2 bases, there was a span of 8 bases. This CDR3 contains 13 residues. Per germline, CDR1 KGHDR and CDR2 SFDVKD. In DNA form, the CDR3 reads TGTGCCACCAGTGAGGACAGTACCTACGAGCAGTACTTC. Translating it yields CATSEDSTYEQYF.

The CDR3 nucleotides read TGTGCCAGCAGCTTGTCTCCGACAGGGCGAGACTACACCTTC. Residues: CASSLSPTGRDYTF. V gene TRBV7-2 combines with J gene TRBJ1-2; TRBD1 matches at 7 bases. CDR3 size: 14 residues. The germline V gene encodes CDR1 SGHTA and CDR2 FQGNSA. V lost 3 bases and J lost 10; bases outside the gene matches: 11.

A note on this clone: The sample has other DNA sequences that encode this CDR3 too. This sequence joins TRBV19 and TRBJ1-5, with 9 bases fitting TRBD1. Losses at the gene ends were 6 bases for V and 5 bases for J; bases not matched to a gene: 2. The CDR3 loop spans 13 amino acids. Per the germline V gene, CDR1 is LNHDA and CDR2 is SQIVND (reference sequence). CDR3 protein: CASRGQGDQPQHF. The CDR3 bases are TGTGCCAGTAGGGGACAGGGAGATCAGCCCCAGCATTTT.

This chain uses TRBV2 with TRBJ2-3; D might be TRBD1 (5 bases). V lost 5 bases to trimming and J lost 4 bases, with 10 bases between them. CDR1 and CDR2 from the germline V gene are SNHLY and FYNNEI. The CDR3 is made up of 13 amino acids. The CDR3 is CASSSQGSDTQYF. The DNA of the CDR3 is TGTGCCAGCAGTTCTCAGGGATCAGATACGCAGTATTTT.

This chain's CDR3 is CASNSPPGTGDTPLHF. CDR3 in DNA: TGTGCCAGTAATTCCCCCCCCGGGACAGGGGACACACCCCTCCACTTT. V and J are TRBV19 and TRBJ1-6; TRBD1 matches at 10 bases. Germline lookup yields CDR1 LNHDA and CDR2 SQIVND (reference sequence). This CDR3 has 16 amino acids. The V gene end was trimmed by 7 bases and the J gene end by 11 bases; junction bases not matched to a gene: 14.

A single count supports this clone. V usage is TRBV6-5 and J usage is TRBJ1-4, with D tentatively TRBD1 (5 bases). Germline V CDR1 and CDR2: MNHEY, SVGAGI. Trimming cost V 7 bases and J 8 bases, with 8 bases left between them. This CDR3 spans 11 amino acids. The CDR3 nucleotides are TGTGCCAGCACCCGACAGGAAAAACTGTTTTTT. It translates to CASTRQEKLFF.